The rows below give T cell receptor beta chains drawn from one sample of a study of blood T cell repertoires in COVID-19. The method was immunoSEQ multiplex PCR; TCRdb's version includes in-frame clones alone and lacks a portion of them. Of over 200,000 clones in the sample, 75% to 90% were seen once. Sequencing was carried out using peripheral blood. Receptors were obtained from a human donor in a cohort sampled during active COVID-19. The CDR3 runs from the conserved cysteine through the conserved F or W. A D gene is named only where the DNA matches it firmly. Only part of the rows carry a size: once, few, many, or a class if the clone is expanded.

V gene	clone size	D gene	CDR3 length	J gene	CDR3 DNA	CDR3 protein
TRBV12-3/TRBV12-4	.	.	13	TRBJ1-1	TGTGCCAGCAGTTTAGTCAGGGTCGCTGAAGCTTTCTTT	CASSLVRVAEAFF
TRBV6-5	few	.	14	TRBJ1-2	TGTGCCAGCAGGAACGGATTGGCGGGCTATGGCTACACCTTC	CASRNGLAGYGYTF
TRBV6-2/TRBV6-3	few	TRBD2	17	TRBJ2-7	TGTGCCAGCAGTATCCGCGGACTAGCGGGAGTAAGCGACGAGCAGTACTTC	CASSIRGLAGVSDEQYF
TRBV6-2/TRBV6-3	.	TRBD1	16	TRBJ2-3	TGTGCCAGCAGTTACGAGGGGGCTGGGAGCACAGATACGCAGTATTTT	CASSYEGAGSTDTQYF
TRBV6-6	once	TRBD1	15	TRBJ1-1	TGTGCCAGCAGTGCACCCCAGGGACAGCATGCTGAAGCTTTCTTT	CASSAPQGQHAEAFF
TRBV11-1	few	TRBD1	14	TRBJ2-1	TGTGCCAGCAGCCCCCGGACAGGCTACAATGAGCAGTTCTTC	CASSPRTGYNEQFF
TRBV27	many	TRBD1	16	TRBJ2-7	TGTGCCAGCAGTTTATCGGGACAGGGGGCGATTTACGAGCAGTACTTC	CASSLSGQGAIYEQYF
TRBV11-3	.	TRBD2	16	TRBJ2-3	TGTGCCAGCAGCTTAGGTAGCGGGTCCTTAGGAGATACGCAGTATTTT	CASSLGSGSLGDTQYF
TRBV21-1	.	.	20	TRBJ2-1	TGTGCCAGCAGCTTAAGAAGCTCAGGGGGCCAGATAGCGGGCTACAATGAGCAGTTCTTC	CASSLRSSGGQIAGYNEQFF
TRBV10-3	.	TRBD1	15	TRBJ2-7	TGTGCCATCAGTGAGTTGGGACAGGGGTCCTACGAGCAGTACTTC	CAISELGQGSYEQYF
TRBV7-2	.	.	15	TRBJ2-5	TGTGCCAGCAGCTTAGCTGCGACTGCAAAAGAGACCCAGTACTTC	CASSLAATAKETQYF
TRBV6-1	.	.	13	TRBJ2-7	TGTGCCAGCAGTGACCGGGAGAGTGACGAGCAGTACTTC	CASSDRESDEQYF
TRBV5-4	.	TRBD1	14	TRBJ2-4	TGTGCCAGCAGCTTGGGTCAGGGGGAGAACATTCAGTACTTC	CASSLGQGENIQYF
TRBV11-3	.	.	15	TRBJ2-1	TGTGCCAGCAGTCGACGGCGGGTGTCCTACAATGAGCAGTTCTTC	CASSRRRVSYNEQFF
TRBV10-3	.	TRBD2	13	TRBJ2-7	TGTGCCATCAACCGGGACCTAGCGGGGGAGCAGTACTTC	CAINRDLAGEQYF
TRBV7-6	.	.	13	TRBJ2-7	TGTGCCAGCAGCTTAAGGGGTCTCCACGAGCAGTACTTC	CASSLRGLHEQYF
TRBV3-1/TRBV3-2	few	TRBD1	15	TRBJ2-7	TGTGCCAGCAGCCAATGGGGGACAGGCGAAAACGAGCAGTACTTC	CASSQWGTGENEQYF
TRBV4-3	.	TRBD2	21	TRBJ2-2	TGCGCCAGCAGCCAAGAGGGGGGGGGACTAGCGGGTCCCGGGGACACCGGGGAGCTGTTTTTT	CASSQEGGGLAGPGDTGELFF
TRBV18	.	.	13	TRBJ1-1	TGTGCCAGCTCGCCGACACTGAACACTGAAGCTTTCTTT	CASSPTLNTEAFF
TRBV4-3	few	.	13	TRBJ2-7	TGCGCCAGCAGCCAAGGGAGCGGGTACGAGCAGTACTTC	CASSQGSGYEQYF
TRBV7-9	.	TRBD2	13	TRBJ2-7	TGTGCCAGCAGCTTAGGGCTAGCGGGCGGGCAGTACTTC	CASSLGLAGGQYF
TRBV28	.	.	15	TRBJ1-2	TGTGCCAGCCTTCAAACCTGGGGCAGGGCTCAAGGCTACACCTTC	CASLQTWGRAQGYTF
TRBV10-3	.	TRBD1	13	TRBJ1-5	TGTGCCATCAGACAGGGGGCCTATCAGCCCCAGCATTTT	CAIRQGAYQPQHF
TRBV6-5	.	.	14	TRBJ1-6	TGTGCCAGCAGTTCGTGGACAGTAAATTCACCCCTCCACTTT	CASSSWTVNSPLHF
TRBV5-1	.	.	16	TRBJ1-3	TGCGCCAGCAGCCTGCTCAAGGGGCCCTCTGGAAACACCATATATTTT	CASSLLKGPSGNTIYF
TRBV29-1	.	TRBD1	12	TRBJ1-1	TGCAGCGTGGACAGGGGTGGCACTGAAGCTTTCTTT	CSVDRGGTEAFF
TRBV9	.	.	15	TRBJ1-2	TGTGCCAGCAGCGAGGGGGGGGGCCCGAGCTATGGCTACACCTTC	CASSEGGGPSYGYTF
TRBV29-1	once	.	12	TRBJ1-1	TGCAGCGTTGAACCTCTAAACACTGAAGCTTTCTTT	CSVEPLNTEAFF
TRBV23-1	few	TRBD2	17	TRBJ2-1	TGCGCCAGCAGCCCCCGGCGGGGAGGGCCCTCCTACAATGAGCAGTTCTTC	CASSPRRGGPSYNEQFF
TRBV30	.	.	15	TRBJ1-3	TGTGCCTGGAGCCCCGACACAATCCTTGGAAACACCATATATTTT	CAWSPDTILGNTIYF
TRBV11-2	.	.	13	TRBJ2-2	TGTGCCAGCAGCTTAGTCCGGGCCGGGGAGCTGTTTTTT	CASSLVRAGELFF
TRBV28	medium-sized	.	14	TRBJ2-7	TGTGCCAGCAGTCAGAGGAGTGATTCCTACGAGCAGTACTTC	CASSQRSDSYEQYF
TRBV19	.	TRBD1	14	TRBJ2-5	TGTGCCAGTAGCCGGGACAGAAAACAAGAGACCCAGTACTTC	CASSRDRKQETQYF
TRBV5-1	.	.	15	TRBJ1-1	TGCGCCAGCAGCGCCCGAACAGACCTGAACACTGAAGCTTTCTTT	CASSARTDLNTEAFF
TRBV7-8	.	.	12	TRBJ1-4	TGTGCCAGCAGCATTAGCCCCGCTAAACTGTTTTTT	CASSISPAKLFF
TRBV29-1	.	.	12	TRBJ2-7	TGCAGCGTTGAGGTGGGGCTTGACGAGCAGTACTTC	CSVEVGLDEQYF
TRBV4-1	.	.	15	TRBJ2-1	TGCGCCAGCAATGGGGTAGCGGCCCCATACAATGAGCAGTTCTTC	CASNGVAAPYNEQFF
TRBV4-3	.	.	14	TRBJ2-7	TGCGCCAGCAGCCAAGCCGGGGAAAGAAACGAGCAGTACTTC	CASSQAGERNEQYF
TRBV7-2	.	TRBD2	15	TRBJ2-7	TGTGCCAGCAGCCAGCACCTAGCGGGAGGCTACGAGCAGTACTTC	CASSQHLAGGYEQYF
TRBV7-2	.	TRBD2	16	TRBJ2-7	TGTGCCAGCAGCCCCTCACTAGCGCGAAGCTCCTACGAGCAGTACTTC	CASSPSLARSSYEQYF
TRBV28	.	.	14	TRBJ2-2	TGTGCCAGCGGGCCGGGGGGCAGCACCGGGGAGCTGTTTTTT	CASGPGGSTGELFF
TRBV7-2	.	TRBD1	15	TRBJ2-2	TGTGCCAGCAGCTTAACAGGGGAAAGGGCCGGGGAGCTGTTTTTT	CASSLTGERAGELFF
TRBV28	.	.	15	TRBJ1-6	TGTGCCAGCAGTTTGGGCAGCTCCTATAATTCACCCCTCCACTTT	CASSLGSSYNSPLHF
TRBV28	.	.	14	TRBJ1-5	TGTGCCAGCAGTTTTGGAGTGGTGGGTCAGCCCCAGCATTTT	CASSFGVVGQPQHF
TRBV28	.	TRBD2	17	TRBJ2-7	TGTGCCAGCCTCGGCCGCTGGGGTCAGCGGGAGGGAACCGGCCAGTACTTC	CASLGRWGQREGTGQYF
TRBV9	.	TRBD1	14	TRBJ2-7	TGTGCCAGCAGCGAGAGGGGGCTGTGGAAAGAGCAGTACTTC	CASSERGLWKEQYF
TRBV28	.	TRBD2	16	TRBJ2-7	TGTGCCAGCAGTTCTCCCCTGGGTAGCGGGTCCTACGAGCAGTACTTC	CASSSPLGSGSYEQYF
TRBV7-2	.	TRBD2	14	TRBJ2-7	TGTGCCAGCAGCTTAGAAATGGCGGGAGGCGAGCAGTACTTC	CASSLEMAGGEQYF
TRBV5-1	.	TRBD2	14	TRBJ2-5	TGCGCCAGCAGCCTCCGATCGGGGGGGGAGACCCAGTACTTC	CASSLRSGGETQYF
TRBV19	.	.	12	TRBJ1-2	TGTGCCAGTAGTATTTCCCACGGTGGCTACACCTTC	CASSISHGGYTF
TRBV28	.	TRBD1	14	TRBJ2-5	TGTGCCAGCAGTTTAGGGACAGTAGGAGAGACCCAGTACTTC	CASSLGTVGETQYF
TRBV13	once	TRBD1	15	TRBJ1-3	TGTGCCAGCAGCTTAGTAACCAGGGGGCCAAACACCATATATTTT	CASSLVTRGPNTIYF
TRBV4-1	few	.	13	TRBJ1-2	TGCGCCAGCAGCCCCCGCGGGAACTATGGCTACACCTTC	CASSPRGNYGYTF
TRBV23-1	.	.	16	TRBJ2-7	TGCGCCAGCAGTCAAGTTGACAGCCCGGATTCCTACGAGCAGTACTTC	CASSQVDSPDSYEQYF